This T cell receptor beta chain was observed in a study of T cell responses to AZD1222 COVID-19 vaccine. Germline CDR1 is KGHSH and CDR2 is LQKENI. With 3 bases removed from V and 4 bases from J, the gap between germline ends came to 19 bases. CDR3 length equals 17 residues. TCRdb's copy holds only in-frame clones and misses some; the assay was immunoSEQ multiplex PCR. The repertoire holds approximately 150,000 clones, with approximately 89% as singletons. The specimen was peripheral blood, collected on day 0 of AZD1222 vaccination. The chain carries TRBV18 and TRBJ1-5, with a tentative D call TRBD1 (5 bases). The receptor was isolated from an adult in good health. The CDR3 loop reads CASSPKVVGVGNQPQHF. The DNA for the CDR3 is TGTGCCAGCTCACCTAAGGTGGTAGGGGTCGGGAATCAGCCCCAGCATTTT.